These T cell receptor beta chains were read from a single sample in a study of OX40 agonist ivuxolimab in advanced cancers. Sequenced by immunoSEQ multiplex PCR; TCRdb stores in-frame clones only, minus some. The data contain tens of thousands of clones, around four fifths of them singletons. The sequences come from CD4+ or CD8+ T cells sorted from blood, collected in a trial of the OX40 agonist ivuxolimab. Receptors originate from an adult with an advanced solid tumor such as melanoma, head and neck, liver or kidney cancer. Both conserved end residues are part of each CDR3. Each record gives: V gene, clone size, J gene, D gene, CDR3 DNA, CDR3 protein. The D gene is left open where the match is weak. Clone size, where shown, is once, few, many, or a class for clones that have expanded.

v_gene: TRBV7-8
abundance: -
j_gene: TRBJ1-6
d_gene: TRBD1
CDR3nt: TGTGCCAGCAGCTTGAACAGGGGAAGTTCACCCCTCCACTTT
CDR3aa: CASSLNRGSSPLHF

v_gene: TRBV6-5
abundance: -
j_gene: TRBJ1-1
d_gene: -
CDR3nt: TGTGCCAGGCGCTGTGGGCAAAACACTGAAGCTTTCTTT
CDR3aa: CARRCGQNTEAFF

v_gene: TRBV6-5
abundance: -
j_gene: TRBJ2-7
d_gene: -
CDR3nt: TGTGCCAGCAGTTATTCTGCCCGGGGAACCTACGAGCAGTACTTC
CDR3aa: CASSYSARGTYEQYF

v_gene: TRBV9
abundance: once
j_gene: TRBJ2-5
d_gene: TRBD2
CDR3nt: TGTGCCAGCAGCCCCGGGACTAGCGGGGGGGGTACACAAGAGACCCAGTACTTC
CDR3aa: CASSPGTSGGGTQETQYF

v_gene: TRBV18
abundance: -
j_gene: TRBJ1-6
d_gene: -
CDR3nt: TGTGCCAGCTCACCACCAAGTTTAGGGGATAATTCACCCCTCCACTTT
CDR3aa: CASSPPSLGDNSPLHF

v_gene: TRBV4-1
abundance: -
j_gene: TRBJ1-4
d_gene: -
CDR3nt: TGCGCCAGCAGCCAACAAATTGGGGATGAAAAACTGTTTTTT
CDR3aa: CASSQQIGDEKLFF

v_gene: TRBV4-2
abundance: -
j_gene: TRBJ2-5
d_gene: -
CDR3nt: TGTGCCAGCAGCCAAGGGGCAGGACAAGAGACCCAGTACTTC
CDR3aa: CASSQGAGQETQYF

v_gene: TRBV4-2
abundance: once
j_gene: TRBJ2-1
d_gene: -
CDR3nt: TGTGCCAGCAGCCAGAGCAATGAGCAGTTCTTC
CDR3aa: CASSQSNEQFF

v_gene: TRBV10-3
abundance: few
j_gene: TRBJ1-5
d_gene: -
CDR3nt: TGTGCCGCCCAACAGAAGGGGGATCAGCCCCAGCATTTT
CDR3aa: CAAQQKGDQPQHF

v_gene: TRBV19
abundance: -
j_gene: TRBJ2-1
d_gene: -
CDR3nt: TGTGCCAGTAGTATGTTGGAGTCTAGCCATTACAATGAGCAGTTCTTC
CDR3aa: CASSMLESSHYNEQFF

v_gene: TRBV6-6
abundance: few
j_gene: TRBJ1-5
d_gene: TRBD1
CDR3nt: TGTGCCAGCAGTTCCTCGGGACAGCTAAATCAGCCCCAGCATTTT
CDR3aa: CASSSSGQLNQPQHF

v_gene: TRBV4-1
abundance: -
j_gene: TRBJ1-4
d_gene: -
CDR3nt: TGCGCCAGCAGCCCACCGGCCAGGGCGAATGAAAAACTGTTTTTT
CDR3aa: CASSPPARANEKLFF

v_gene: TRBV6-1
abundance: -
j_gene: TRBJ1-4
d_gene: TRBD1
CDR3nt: TGTGCCAGCAGTGACCGAGGGGGCCGTGAAAAACTGTTTTTT
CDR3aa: CASSDRGGREKLFF

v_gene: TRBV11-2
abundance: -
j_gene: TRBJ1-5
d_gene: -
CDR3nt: TGTGCCAGCAGCTTAGGGGCCGTCGATGGCAATCAGCCCCAGCATTTT
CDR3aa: CASSLGAVDGNQPQHF

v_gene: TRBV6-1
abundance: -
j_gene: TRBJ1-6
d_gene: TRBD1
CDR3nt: TGTGCCAGCAGTGAGACAGGGTCGAATTCACCCCTCCACTTT
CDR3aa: CASSETGSNSPLHF

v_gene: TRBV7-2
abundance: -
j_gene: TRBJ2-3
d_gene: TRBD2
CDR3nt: TGTGCCAGCAGACCTAGCGGGGGGTTTCTCACAGATACGCAGTATTTT
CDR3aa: CASRPSGGFLTDTQYF

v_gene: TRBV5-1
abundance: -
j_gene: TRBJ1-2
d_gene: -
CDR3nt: TGCGCCAGCAGCCTCGGCGGGGTATATGGCTACACCTTC
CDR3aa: CASSLGGVYGYTF

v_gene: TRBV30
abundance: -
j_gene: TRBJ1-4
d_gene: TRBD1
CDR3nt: TGTGCCTGGAGGGTGACAGGGGCGAATGAAAAACTGTTTTTT
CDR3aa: CAWRVTGANEKLFF

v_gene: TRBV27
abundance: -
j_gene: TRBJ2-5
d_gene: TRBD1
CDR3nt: TGTGCCAGCAGTACAAGGACAGGGCAAGAGACCCAGTACTTC
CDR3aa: CASSTRTGQETQYF

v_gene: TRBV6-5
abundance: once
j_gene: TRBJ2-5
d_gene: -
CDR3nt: TGTGCCAGCAGTTACAAAAATCAAGAGACCCAGTACTTC
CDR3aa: CASSYKNQETQYF

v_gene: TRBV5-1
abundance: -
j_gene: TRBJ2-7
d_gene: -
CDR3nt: TGCGCCAGCAGCTTGGGGGAGCGTGGGGCCGAGCAGTACTTC
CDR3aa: CASSLGERGAEQYF

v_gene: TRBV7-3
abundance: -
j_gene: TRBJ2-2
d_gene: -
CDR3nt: TGTGCCAGCAGCGCCGGGGAGCTGTTTTTT
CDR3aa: CASSAGELFF

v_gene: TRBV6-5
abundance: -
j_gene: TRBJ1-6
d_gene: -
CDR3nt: TGTGCCAGCACTCGGTTGGGGCAGGTTAATTCACCCCTCCACTTT
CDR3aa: CASTRLGQVNSPLHF

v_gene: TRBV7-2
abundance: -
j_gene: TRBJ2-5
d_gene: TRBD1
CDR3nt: TGTGCCAGCAGCCCCGGACAGGCCCAAGAGACCCAGTACTTC
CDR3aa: CASSPGQAQETQYF

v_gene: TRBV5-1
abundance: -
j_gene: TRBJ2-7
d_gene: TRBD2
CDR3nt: TGCGCCAGCAGCCGGGGGACTAGCGGGGCCCGATCCTACGAGCAGTACTTC
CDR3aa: CASSRGTSGARSYEQYF

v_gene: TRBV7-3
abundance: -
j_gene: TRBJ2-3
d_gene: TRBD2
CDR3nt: TGTGCCAGCAGCCCGGGACTAGGGGCAGATACGCAGTATTTT
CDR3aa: CASSPGLGADTQYF

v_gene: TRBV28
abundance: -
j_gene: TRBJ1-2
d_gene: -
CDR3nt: TGTGCCAGCAGTTTAGTGGGCAGCCCCTACACCTTC
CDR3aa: CASSLVGSPYTF

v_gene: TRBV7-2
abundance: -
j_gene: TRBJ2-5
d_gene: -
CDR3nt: TGTGCCAGCTCGGGAAGTGGGGAGACCCAGTACTTC
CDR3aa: CASSGSGETQYF

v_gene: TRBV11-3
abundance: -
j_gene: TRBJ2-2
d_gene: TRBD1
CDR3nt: TGTGCCAGCAGCCCCGGGACAGGGGCTACGGGGGAGCTGTTTTTT
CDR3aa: CASSPGTGATGELFF

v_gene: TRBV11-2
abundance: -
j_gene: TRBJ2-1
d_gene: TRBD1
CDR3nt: TGTGCCAGCAGCTTAGGACAGGGGGGGTACAATGAGCAGTTCTTC
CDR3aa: CASSLGQGGYNEQFF

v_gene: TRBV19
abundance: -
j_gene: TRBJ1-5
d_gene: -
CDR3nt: TGTGCCAGTAGTATACTGGGGGATCAGCCCCAGCATTTT
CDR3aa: CASSILGDQPQHF